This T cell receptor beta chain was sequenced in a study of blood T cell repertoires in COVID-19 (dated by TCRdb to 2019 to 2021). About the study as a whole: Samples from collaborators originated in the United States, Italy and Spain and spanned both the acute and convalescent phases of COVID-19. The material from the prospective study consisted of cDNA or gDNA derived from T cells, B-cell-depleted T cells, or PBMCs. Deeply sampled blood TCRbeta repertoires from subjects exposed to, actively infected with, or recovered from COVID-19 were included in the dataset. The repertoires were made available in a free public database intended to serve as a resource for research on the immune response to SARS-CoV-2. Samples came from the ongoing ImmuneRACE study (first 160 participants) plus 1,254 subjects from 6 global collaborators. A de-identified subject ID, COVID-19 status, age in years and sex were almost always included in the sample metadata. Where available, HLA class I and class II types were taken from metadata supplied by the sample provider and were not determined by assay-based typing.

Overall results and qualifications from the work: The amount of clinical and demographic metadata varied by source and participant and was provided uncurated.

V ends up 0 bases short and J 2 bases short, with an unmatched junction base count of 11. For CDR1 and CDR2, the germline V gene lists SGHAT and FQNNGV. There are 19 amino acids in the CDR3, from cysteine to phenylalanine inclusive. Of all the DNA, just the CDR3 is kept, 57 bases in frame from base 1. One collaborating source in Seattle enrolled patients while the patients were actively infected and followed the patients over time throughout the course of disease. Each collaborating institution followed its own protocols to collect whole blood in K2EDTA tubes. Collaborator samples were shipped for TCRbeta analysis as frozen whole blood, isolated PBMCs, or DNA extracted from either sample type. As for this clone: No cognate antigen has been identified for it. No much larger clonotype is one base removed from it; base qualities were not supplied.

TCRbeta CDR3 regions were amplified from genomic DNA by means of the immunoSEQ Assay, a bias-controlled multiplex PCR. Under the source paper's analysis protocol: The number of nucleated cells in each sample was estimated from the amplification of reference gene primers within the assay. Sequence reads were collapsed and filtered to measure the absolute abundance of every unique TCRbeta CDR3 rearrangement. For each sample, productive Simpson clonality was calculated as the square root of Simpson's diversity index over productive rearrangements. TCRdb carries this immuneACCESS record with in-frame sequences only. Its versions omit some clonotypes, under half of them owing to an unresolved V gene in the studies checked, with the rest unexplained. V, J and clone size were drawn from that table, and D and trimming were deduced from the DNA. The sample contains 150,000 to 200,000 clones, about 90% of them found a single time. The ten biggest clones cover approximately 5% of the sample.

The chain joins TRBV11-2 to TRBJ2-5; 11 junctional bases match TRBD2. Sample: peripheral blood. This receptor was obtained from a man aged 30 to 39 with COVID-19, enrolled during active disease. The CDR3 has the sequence CASSLEGLAAVVSQETQYF. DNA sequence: TGTGCCAGCAGCTTAGAGGGACTAGCGGCTGTAGTTTCACAAGAGACCCAGTACTTC.